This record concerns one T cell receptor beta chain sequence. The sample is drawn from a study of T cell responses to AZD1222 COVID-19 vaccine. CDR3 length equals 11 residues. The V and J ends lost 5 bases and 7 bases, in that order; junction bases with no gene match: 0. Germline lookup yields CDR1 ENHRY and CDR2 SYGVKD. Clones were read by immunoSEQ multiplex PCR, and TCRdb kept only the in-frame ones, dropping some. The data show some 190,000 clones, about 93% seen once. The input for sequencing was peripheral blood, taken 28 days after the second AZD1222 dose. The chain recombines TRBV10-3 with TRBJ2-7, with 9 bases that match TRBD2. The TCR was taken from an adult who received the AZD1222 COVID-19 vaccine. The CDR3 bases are TGTGCCATCAGTCTAGCGGGGGAGCAGTACTTC. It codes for CAISLAGEQYF.